Below, 28 T cell receptor beta chains from the same sample are listed, as sequenced in a study of T-cell memory formation after mild COVID-19. TCRdb used MiXCR to reprocess the 5' RACE reads, holding one entry per CDR3 protein. The data hold about 150,000 distinct CDR3 sequences, with approximately 25% observed a single time. The specimen was PBMCs or a T cell subset sorted from them (not recorded which). The receptors originated from an adult woman who had mild COVID-19 (a few samples of this study predate the infection). Cell type and time point are not known.

The chain has TRBV4-1 and TRBJ2-2; possibly TRBD1 for D (5 bases). The CDR3 totals 19 residues. Germline V CDR1 and CDR2: MGHRA, YSYEKL. Trimming stripped 3 bases from V and 3 bases from J, with 23 bases between. DNA of the CDR3: TGCGCCAGCAGCCATCAAATGGTAGGGGCTGATAGGTACACCGGGGAGCTGTTTTTT. Its translation is CASSHQMVGADRYTGELFF.

This sequence joins TRBV7-9 and TRBJ2-7; 8 bases align to TRBD1. Trimming at V came to 2 bases and at J to 5 bases, leaving 5 bases not matched to a gene. The CDR3 has 14 residues. Germline V lookup: CDR1 SEHNR, CDR2 FQNEAQ (reference sequence). The CDR3: CASSLPGQANEQYF. CDR3 in DNA: TGTGCCAGCAGCTTACCGGGACAGGCTAACGAGCAGTACTTC. The full variable domain, in which reference TRBV7-9 and TRBJ2-7 provide the parts outside the CDR3, is DTGVSQNPRHKITKRGQNVTFRCDPISEHNRLYWYRQTLGQGPEFLTYFQNEAQLEKSRLLSDRFSAERPKGSFSTLEIQRTEQGDSAMYLCASSLPGQANEQYFGPGTRLTVT.

V is TRBV5-1 and J is TRBJ1-1; D is unresolved. The CDR3 extends over 16 amino acids. Per the germline V gene, CDR1 is SGHRS and CDR2 is YFSETQ. Between the trimmed V and J ends, which lost 0 bases and 5 bases, there was a span of 17 bases. The CDR3 coding sequence is TGCGCCAGCAGCTTGGATCCGCCCCGATCACAGACTGAAGCTTTCTTT. Translated: CASSLDPPRSQTEAFF.

The chain couples TRBV9 to TRBJ2-1, with D possibly TRBD2 on 5 matching bases. The V end lost 4 bases, the J end lost 4 bases, and 21 bases lay between the germline ends. The germline gives CDR1 SGDLS, CDR2 YYNGEE. This CDR3 spans 17 amino acids. CDR3 DNA: TGTGCCAGCAGCCACAATCCAGCGGTAGGATTATACAATGAGCAGTTCTTC. Amino acids: CASSHNPAVGLYNEQFF.

This clonotype showed up just a few times. The rearrangement joins TRBV6-6 to TRBJ1-2; D is undetermined. Germline V gene data show CDR1 as MNHNY and CDR2 as SVGAGI (reference sequence). V gave up 8 bases and J gave up 4 bases, with 17 bases separating them. This CDR3 has 14 residues. CDR3 loop: CASEGEATLYGYTF. The CDR3 nucleotides are TGTGCCAGCGAAGGCGAAGCAACGCTCTATGGCTACACCTTC.

This clonotype was observed many times. The chain carries TRBV25-1 and TRBJ2-6, with 8 bases fitting TRBD1. With 1 base clipped from V and 5 bases from J, the junction kept 4 bases outside the gene matches. This CDR3 region has 16 residues. Germline V lookup: CDR1 MGHDK, CDR2 SYGVNS. DNA of the CDR3: TGTGCCAGCAGTGAATCCGGGACAGGACGGGCCAACGTCCTGACTTTC. The encoded protein is CASSESGTGRANVLTF.

This clonotype came up many times. The chain links TRBV7-8 to TRBJ2-5; D perhaps matches TRBD2 (6 bases). The CDR3 runs 17 residues. Germline V lookup: CDR1 SGHVS, CDR2 FQNEAQ. V was trimmed by 2 bases and J by 7 bases, leaving 23 bases between them. CDR3 sequence: CASSLMPAGPLQRTQYF. The CDR3 nucleotides read TGTGCCAGCAGCTTAATGCCAGCGGGCCCCCTCCAACGGACCCAGTACTTC.

The chain links TRBV4-2 to TRBJ2-7; D tentatively fits TRBD1 or TRBD2 (5 bases each). Between the trimmed V and J ends, which lost 2 bases and 2 bases, there was a span of 10 bases. CDR3 length equals 14 residues. Germline CDR1 and CDR2: LGHNA and YNFKEQ. CDR3 sequence (DNA): TGTGCCAGCAGCCAATACGGGGCCCCCTACGAGCAGTACTTC. It is translated as CASSQYGAPYEQYF.

The chain links TRBV6-2 or TRBV6-3 to TRBJ2-1; TRBD2 aligns across 11 bases. V shed 4 bases, J shed 7 bases, and the junction held 12 bases outside the gene matches. The germline V gene encodes CDR1 MNHEY and CDR2 SVGEGT. The CDR3 runs to 17 residues. CDR3 in DNA: TGTGCCAGCAGTTCGCTTCTAGCGGGAGGTTTTAGTAATGAGCAGTTCTTC. It specifies CASSSLLAGGFSNEQFF.

The chain has TRBV7-9 and TRBJ2-7, with TRBD2 matching over 10 bases. The junction had 10 bases not matched to a gene; V was cut back by 4 bases and J by 4 bases. The CDR3 is 16 residues long. Germline CDR1 SEHNR, CDR2 FQNEAQ (reference sequence). The CDR3 here is CASSSPTSGSSYEQYF. CDR3 in DNA: TGTGCCAGCAGCTCACCGACTAGCGGGTCCTCTTACGAGCAGTACTTC.

The gene calls are TRBV5-4 and TRBJ2-2; no firm D call. CDR3 length: 13 amino acids. Germline assignment: CDR1 SGHNT and CDR2 YYREEE (reference sequence). V lost 5 bases, J lost 6 bases, and 11 bases lay in between. CDR3 DNA: TGTGCCAGCAGGCATCTCCCTGCCGGGGAGCTGTTTTTT. The encoded protein is CASRHLPAGELFF.

The chain combines TRBV27 with TRBJ1-3; 7 bases line up with TRBD1. CDR1 is MNHEY, CDR2 SMNVEV, per germline (reference sequence). Trimming at V came to 4 bases and at J to 0 bases, leaving 3 bases not matched to a gene. The length of the CDR3 is 15 residues. The CDR3 spells CASSSRGTSGNTIYF. The CDR3 region has the DNA TGTGCCAGCAGTTCCAGGGGGACCTCTGGAAACACCATATATTTT.

This sequence joins TRBV20-1 and TRBJ2-3; TRBD1 matches at 7 bases. Germline assignment: CDR1 DFQATT and CDR2 SNEGSKA (reference sequence). J gave up 2 bases and V 0 bases, and 5 bases lay outside the gene matches. The CDR3 runs 15 residues. CDR3 bases: TGCAGTGCTAGAGATTTTAAGGGGGCCACAGATACGCAGTATTTT. It translates to CSARDFKGATDTQYF.

This clonotype was observed a handful of times. The chain employs TRBV7-6 and TRBJ2-1; D is unclear. The CDR3 extends over 16 amino acids. Germline lookup yields CDR1 SGHVS and CDR2 FNYEAQ. The germline V and J ends were trimmed by 1 base and 5 bases, with 15 bases remaining between them. The CDR3 is CASSLGHYPPDNEQFF. CDR3 coding DNA: TGTGCCAGCAGCTTAGGTCATTACCCCCCAGACAATGAGCAGTTCTTC. The whole variable domain, filled in from reference TRBV7-6 and TRBJ2-1, reads GAGVSQSPRYKVTKRGQDVALRCDPISGHVSLYWYRQALGQGPEFLTYFNYEAQQDKSGLPNDRFSAERPEGSISTLTIQRTEQRDSAMYRCASSLGHYPPDNEQFFGPGTRLTVL.

The chain has TRBV4-3 and TRBJ1-1; TRBD1 matches 7 bases. CDR1 and CDR2 (germline): LGHNA, YSLEER. V gave up 4 bases and J gave up 4 bases; unmatched junction bases: 9. This CDR3 region has 15 residues. CDR3 loop: CASSPLATGPTEAFF. Here the CDR3 DNA reads TGCGCCAGCAGCCCGCTAGCGACAGGGCCCACTGAAGCTTTCTTT.

This clonotype occurred a few times. V and J are TRBV3-1 and TRBJ2-4; D gene uncertain. This CDR3 region has 12 residues. Germline-derived CDR1 and CDR2 are LGHDT and YNNKEL (reference sequence). V lost 4 bases, J lost 7 bases, and 8 bases lay in between. CDR3 protein: CASSPVGNIQYF. The CDR3 nucleotides are TGTGCCAGCAGCCCCGTTGGTAACATTCAGTACTTC.

V gene TRBV19 combines with J gene TRBJ2-1; TRBD1 matches 9 bases. The J segment lost 6 bases and the V segment lost 11 bases, leaving 8 bases of the junction unmatched. Germline loops: CDR1 LNHDA, CDR2 SQIVND (reference sequence). This CDR3 has 13 residues. The CDR3 loop reads CAAAGTGPNEQFF. The CDR3 DNA sequence: TGTGCCGCCGCGGGGACAGGGCCCAATGAGCAGTTCTTC. The whole variable domain, filled in from reference TRBV19 and TRBJ2-1, reads DGGITQSPKYLFRKEGQNVTLSCEQNLNHDAMYWYRQDPGQGLRLIYYSQIVNDFQKGDIAEGYSVSREKKESFPLTVTSAQKNPTAFYLCAAAGTGPNEQFFGPGTRLTVL.

The J gene is TRBJ1-1, the V gene TRBV6-5, with D unresolved. From germline, CDR1 is MNHEY and CDR2 SVGAGI. CDR3 length: 14 amino acids. Trimming took 5 bases from V and 0 from J, leaving 10 bases between them. The CDR3 region is CASSPVQMNTEAFF. DNA for the CDR3: TGTGCCAGCAGTCCGGTACAGATGAACACTGAAGCTTTCTTT.

V and J are TRBV6-1 and TRBJ1-1, with D possibly being TRBD1 (5 bases). The CDR3 is 14 amino acids. V lost 11 bases and J 3 bases, leaving 19 bases between the germline ends. In germline, CDR1 is MNHNS, CDR2 SASEGT. The DNA of the CDR3 is TGTGCCTCACTGGGTGGACGGGGGTACACTGAAGCTTTCTTT. Protein sequence: CASLGGRGYTEAFF.

The chain combines TRBV7-9 with TRBJ2-3; perhaps D is TRBD1 or TRBD2 (5 bases each). The germline V gene encodes CDR1 SEHNR and CDR2 FQNEAQ (reference sequence). This CDR3 spans 14 amino acids. V gave up 5 bases and J gave up 0 bases, with 9 bases separating them. CDR3 sequence (DNA): TGTGCCAGCAGCGCAGGGAGAAGCACAGATACGCAGTATTTT. Translating gives CASSAGRSTDTQYF.

This clonotype came up a few times. J is TRBJ2-2 and V is TRBV4-1; D gene ambiguous. The CDR3 is 15 residues long. Germline V CDR1 and CDR2: MGHRA, YSYEKL. V lost 4 bases and J lost 5, with 14 bases in between. The CDR3 region has the DNA TGCGCCAGCAGCCGCGAGGCGGTAATTACCGGGGAGCTGTTTTTT. Its protein product is CASSREAVITGELFF.

This rearrangement joins TRBV19 to TRBJ1-1; D not certain. This CDR3 comprises 15 residues. Germline V gives CDR1 LNHDA, CDR2 SQIVND (reference sequence). V lost 3 bases to trimming and J lost 0 bases, with 11 bases between them. The CDR3 spells CASSIYIEMNTEAFF. The DNA for the CDR3 is TGTGCCAGTAGTATTTACATCGAAATGAACACTGAAGCTTTCTTT.

This clonotype was counted between two and nine times. The V and J genes are TRBV9 and TRBJ2-5; 7 positions match TRBD2. Germline values: CDR1 SGDLS, CDR2 YYNGEE. V lost 0 bases and J lost 4; bases outside the gene matches: 6. This CDR3 contains 15 residues. As DNA, the CDR3 is TGTGCCAGCAGCGTAGGGGAAAGCGGGGCAGAGACCCAGTACTTC. Translated, it gives CASSVGESGAETQYF.

The V gene is TRBV13, the J gene TRBJ1-3; unclear D gene. V shed 4 bases and J shed 1 base, with 14 bases lying between them. Germline V gene lookup returns CDR1 PRHDT and CDR2 FYEKMQ (reference sequence). The CDR3 sequence is 16 residues long. The chain's CDR3 is CASSSVRWGSGNTIYF. The CDR3 DNA sequence: TGTGCCAGCAGCTCCGTTCGCTGGGGTTCTGGAAACACCATATATTTT.

The V call is TRBV7-9, the J call TRBJ2-7, with 8 bases that match TRBD2. This CDR3 contains 15 residues. CDR1 and CDR2 from the germline V gene are SEHNR and FQNEAQ (reference sequence). J lost 6 bases, V lost 1 base, and 8 bases had no gene match. CDR3 bases: TGTGCCAGCAGCTTAGGGCGCGGGGGGTTGGTCGAGCAGTACTTC. Translated, it gives CASSLGRGGLVEQYF.

The chain combines TRBV4-2 with TRBJ2-1; 10 positions match TRBD2. Germline loops: CDR1 LGHNA, CDR2 YNFKEQ. Trimming at V came to 0 bases and at J to 12 bases, leaving 11 bases not matched to a gene. The CDR3 is 16 residues long. The CDR3 is CASSQEYSLAGVWQFF. CDR3 DNA sequence: TGTGCCAGCAGCCAAGAGTATTCGCTAGCGGGAGTATGGCAGTTCTTC.

The rearrangement uses TRBV7-2 and TRBJ1-2; 7 nucleotides agree with TRBD1. The CDR3 has 14 residues. V shed 5 bases, J shed 4 bases, and the junction held 7 bases outside the gene matches. The germline gives CDR1 SGHTA, CDR2 FQGNSA. The CDR3 loop reads CASSPAGTVYGYTF. CDR3 nucleotide sequence: TGTGCCAGCAGCCCTGCCGGGACAGTCTATGGCTACACCTTC.

The chain recombines TRBV4-3 with TRBJ1-6; 8 nucleotides align to TRBD1. Germline V gene lookup returns CDR1 LGHNA and CDR2 YSLEER. This CDR3 is built from 15 residues. The junction had 10 bases not matched to a gene; V was cut back by 5 bases and J by 10 bases. The DNA of the CDR3 is TGCGCCAGCAGCGAGGACAGGGCCGGCAGCTCACCCCTCCACTTT. It is translated as CASSEDRAGSSPLHF.